This entry concerns a single T cell receptor (beta chain). Its cognate antigen is unknown. Sequencing was performed with immunoSEQ multiplex PCR; in TCRdb, only in-frame clones are kept and a portion is missing. The data show 120,000 or so clones, with approximately 90% seen just once and under 3% held by the top ten. Trimming pared 1 base from V and 5 bases from J, leaving 9 bases between. The CDR3 sequence is 13 residues long. CDR1 is WSHSY, CDR2 SAAADI, per germline. The sample is drawn from a study of T cell responses to AZD1222 COVID-19 vaccine. General study results and limits: A mostly white British donor set with more females was recruited, and clonal diversity was possibly underestimated. Only after the peak T cell response were repertoires sampled.

The sample here was peripheral blood, taken 28 days after the second AZD1222 dose. The TCR sequence derives from an adult who received the AZD1222 COVID-19 vaccine. This rearrangement joins TRBV10-2 to TRBJ2-7, with D unclear. The CDR3, as DNA: TGCGCCAGCAGTGAGTTGAGGACGAACGAGCAGTACTTC. It encodes CASSELRTNEQYF.